The rows below give T cell receptor beta chains drawn from one sample of a study of cytomegalovirus exposure and HLA in healthy donors. Measured with immunoSEQ multiplex PCR; TCRdb has only the in-frame clones, and not every one. The sample contains about 150,000 clones, around 83% of which appear only once. The sample consisted of PBMCs. The receptors come from a woman aged 18-29 years in good health and CMV-seronegative. Each CDR3 is given with its conserved first and last residue. Fields, in order: V gene, clone size, D gene, J gene, CDR3 protein, CDR3 DNA. A D gene is named only where the DNA matches it firmly. Clone size appears in some rows only: once, few, many, or a class for an expanded clone.

v_gene: TRBV5-1; abundance: many; d_gene: TRBD2; j_gene: TRBJ2-2; CDR3aa: CASSWGLARNTGELFF; CDR3nt: TGCGCCAGCAGCTGGGGACTAGCGAGGAACACCGGGGAGCTGTTTTTT
v_gene: TRBV6-5; abundance: NA; d_gene: NA; j_gene: TRBJ1-5; CDR3aa: CASSQARNQPQHF; CDR3nt: TGTGCCAGCAGCCAAGCCCGTAATCAGCCCCAGCATTTT
v_gene: TRBV19; abundance: NA; d_gene: NA; j_gene: TRBJ1-5; CDR3aa: CASSMGGTVQNQPQHF; CDR3nt: TGTGCCAGTAGTATGGGGGGGACGGTCCAGAATCAGCCCCAGCATTTT
v_gene: TRBV21-1; abundance: NA; d_gene: NA; j_gene: TRBJ2-3; CDR3aa: CASSNDPSGRPWPQYF; CDR3nt: TGTGCCAGCAGCAATGATCCTAGCGGGCGACCATGGCCGCAGTATTTT
v_gene: TRBV7-8; abundance: NA; d_gene: TRBD1; j_gene: TRBJ2-3; CDR3aa: CASSSSGQGITDTQYF; CDR3nt: TGTGCCAGCAGCTCCTCGGGACAGGGGATCACAGATACGCAGTATTTT
v_gene: TRBV6-5; abundance: NA; d_gene: NA; j_gene: TRBJ2-3; CDR3aa: CASSASGTDTQYF; CDR3nt: TGTGCCAGCAGCGCCTCAGGCACAGATACGCAGTATTTT
v_gene: TRBV2; abundance: few; d_gene: NA; j_gene: TRBJ1-5; CDR3aa: CASSGTGIIGNQPQHF; CDR3nt: TGTGCCAGCAGTGGGACGGGGATTATCGGCAATCAGCCCCAGCATTTT
v_gene: TRBV19; abundance: NA; d_gene: NA; j_gene: TRBJ2-1; CDR3aa: CASSFGAIRFF; CDR3nt: TGTGCCAGTAGTTTTGGAGCGATCCGGTTCTTC
v_gene: TRBV5-4; abundance: NA; d_gene: TRBD2; j_gene: TRBJ2-1; CDR3aa: CASSSSGSSYNEQFF; CDR3nt: TGTGCCAGCAGCAGTAGCGGGAGCTCCTACAATGAGCAGTTCTTC
v_gene: TRBV7-9; abundance: NA; d_gene: NA; j_gene: TRBJ2-7; CDR3aa: CASSLGPGNYEQYF; CDR3nt: TGTGCCAGCAGCTTGGGCCCGGGGAATTACGAGCAGTACTTC
v_gene: TRBV7-3; abundance: NA; d_gene: TRBD1; j_gene: TRBJ2-1; CDR3aa: CASSKDRAQFF; CDR3nt: TGTGCCAGCAGCAAGGACAGGGCTCAGTTCTTC
v_gene: TRBV28; abundance: NA; d_gene: TRBD1; j_gene: TRBJ1-1; CDR3aa: CASTRGRVTEAFF; CDR3nt: TGTGCCAGCACGAGGGGGCGGGTCACTGAAGCTTTCTTT
v_gene: TRBV5-1; abundance: few; d_gene: TRBD2; j_gene: TRBJ2-1; CDR3aa: CASSPSLAGGVFNNNEQFF; CDR3nt: TGCGCCAGCAGCCCTTCCCTAGCGGGAGGGGTATTTAACAACAATGAGCAGTTCTTC
v_gene: TRBV10-3; abundance: NA; d_gene: TRBD1; j_gene: TRBJ2-3; CDR3aa: CAIRQGVPTDTQYF; CDR3nt: TGTGCCATCCGGCAGGGGGTACCCACAGATACGCAGTATTTT
v_gene: TRBV28; abundance: NA; d_gene: NA; j_gene: TRBJ1-2; CDR3aa: CASSPQRRGGYTF; CDR3nt: TGTGCCAGCAGTCCGCAACGCCGGGGTGGCTACACCTTC
v_gene: TRBV28; abundance: NA; d_gene: TRBD1; j_gene: TRBJ1-2; CDR3aa: CASSADRANYGYTF; CDR3nt: TGTGCCAGCAGCGCGGACAGGGCAAACTATGGCTACACCTTC
v_gene: TRBV28; abundance: NA; d_gene: TRBD2; j_gene: TRBJ2-7; CDR3aa: CASSSQQGLKGYEQYF; CDR3nt: TGTGCCAGCAGTTCCCAGCAGGGACTAAAAGGTTACGAGCAGTACTTC
v_gene: TRBV6-1; abundance: few; d_gene: NA; j_gene: TRBJ2-1; CDR3aa: CASSNYNEQFF; CDR3nt: TGTGCCAGCAGCAACTACAATGAGCAGTTCTTC
v_gene: TRBV28; abundance: NA; d_gene: TRBD2; j_gene: TRBJ2-4; CDR3aa: CATHKRGVTLAKNIQYF; CDR3nt: TGTGCCACCCATAAGCGGGGGGTCACTCTAGCCAAAAACATTCAGTACTTC
v_gene: TRBV7-9; abundance: NA; d_gene: TRBD2; j_gene: TRBJ2-7; CDR3aa: CASSFPPGLAGINEQYF; CDR3nt: TGTGCCAGCAGCTTCCCTCCGGGACTAGCGGGAATTAACGAGCAGTACTTC
v_gene: TRBV11-2; abundance: NA; d_gene: NA; j_gene: TRBJ1-4; CDR3aa: CASSLVGQGSNEKLFF; CDR3nt: TGTGCCAGCAGCTTAGTCGGCCAGGGAAGTAATGAAAAACTGTTTTTT
v_gene: TRBV5-1; abundance: NA; d_gene: TRBD1; j_gene: TRBJ1-2; CDR3aa: CASSLQGEGYGYTF; CDR3nt: TGCGCCAGCAGCTTACAGGGGGAAGGCTATGGCTACACCTTC
v_gene: TRBV5-1; abundance: NA; d_gene: TRBD1; j_gene: TRBJ2-1; CDR3aa: CASNQGQGSYNEQFF; CDR3nt: TGCGCCAGCAACCAAGGACAGGGCTCCTACAATGAGCAGTTCTTC
v_gene: TRBV28; abundance: NA; d_gene: TRBD1; j_gene: TRBJ1-6; CDR3aa: CASNPGDSYSPLHF; CDR3nt: TGTGCCAGCAACCCTGGGGACAGCTATTCACCCCTCCACTTT
v_gene: TRBV27; abundance: NA; d_gene: TRBD1; j_gene: TRBJ1-4; CDR3aa: CASSSRRGFGEKLFF; CDR3nt: TGTGCCAGCAGTTCGCGCAGGGGGTTTGGTGAAAAACTGTTTTTT
v_gene: TRBV6-1; abundance: NA; d_gene: TRBD2; j_gene: TRBJ2-3; CDR3aa: CASSEEWEGDTQYF; CDR3nt: TGTGCCAGCAGTGAAGAATGGGAGGGGGATACGCAGTATTTT
v_gene: TRBV12-5; abundance: NA; d_gene: NA; j_gene: TRBJ2-5; CDR3aa: CASGLGQGRGETQYF; CDR3nt: TGTGCTAGTGGTTTGGGGCAGGGTAGGGGCGAGACCCAGTACTTC
v_gene: TRBV6-5; abundance: NA; d_gene: TRBD1; j_gene: TRBJ2-3; CDR3aa: CASRTGGADTQYF; CDR3nt: TGTGCCAGCAGAACAGGGGGTGCAGATACGCAGTATTTT
v_gene: TRBV27; abundance: NA; d_gene: NA; j_gene: TRBJ1-2; CDR3aa: CASSQYADYGYTF; CDR3nt: TGTGCCAGCAGTCAGTACGCAGACTATGGCTACACCTTC
v_gene: TRBV19; abundance: NA; d_gene: TRBD1; j_gene: TRBJ1-6; CDR3aa: CASSTTGGWGSPLHF; CDR3nt: TGTGCCAGTAGTACAACAGGGGGCTGGGGTTCACCCCTCCACTTT
v_gene: TRBV5-1; abundance: NA; d_gene: TRBD2; j_gene: TRBJ2-1; CDR3aa: CASSPSPGRGHNEQFF; CDR3nt: TGCGCCAGCAGCCCGTCCCCGGGGAGGGGCCACAATGAGCAGTTCTTC
v_gene: TRBV6-1; abundance: NA; d_gene: TRBD1; j_gene: TRBJ1-6; CDR3aa: CASSEQGVGLNSPLHF; CDR3nt: TGTGCCAGCAGTGAACAGGGGGTAGGGTTAAATTCACCCCTCCACTTT